Listed here are 25 T cell receptor beta chains from one sample, sequenced in a study of beta chain features in type 1 diabetes. Expressed TCRB transcripts were sequenced because the isolated RNA had all been reverse transcribed beforehand. Measured with immunoSEQ multiplex PCR; TCRdb has only the in-frame clones, and not every one. The sample includes hundreds of thousands of clones, 10% to 15% seen only once; the top ten take 0.017%. Input material: naive CD4+ T cells from blood. Every receptor here comes from a man aged 18 to 29 in good health.

V is TRBV10-3 and J is TRBJ2-3, with D maybe TRBD1 (6 bases). The CDR3 sequence is 15 residues long. Between the trimmed V and J ends, which lost 10 bases and 0 bases, there was a span of 17 bases. Germline-derived CDR1 and CDR2 are ENHRY and SYGVKD. CDR3 bases: TGTGCCACATTGGACAGCGCAACTAGCACAGATACGCAGTATTTT. This encodes CATLDSATSTDTQYF.

This chain links TRBV30 with TRBJ2-7; weak D call: TRBD2 (6 bases). Germline CDR1 reads GTSNPN; CDR2 reads SVGIG (reference sequence). The ends were cut back, 2 bases at V and 2 bases at J, with 16 bases in the middle. The CDR3 runs 15 residues. CDR3 nucleotides: TGTGCCTGGAGTCGAGGGCGGGGAAGGACCTACGAGCAGTACTTC. Protein: CAWSRGRGRTYEQYF.

This clone was seen a few times. The same CDR3 can be traced to other DNA sequences in this sample. This chain links TRBV28 with TRBJ2-2; TRBD2 might be the D (7 bases). V was trimmed by 5 bases and J by 5 bases, leaving 12 bases between them. Germline values: CDR1 MDHEN, CDR2 SYDVKM. The CDR3 sequence is 14 residues long. The CDR3 DNA sequence: TGTGCCAGCAGTCCCGGGGGGCGTACCGGGGAGCTGTTTTTT. This translates into CASSPGGRTGELFF.

The V and J genes are TRBV5-4 and TRBJ2-7; 14 bases fit TRBD2. This CDR3 spans 18 amino acids. From germline, CDR1 is SGHNT and CDR2 YYREEE (reference sequence). J was trimmed by 2 bases and V by 4 bases; bases with no gene match: 11. In DNA form, the CDR3 reads TGTGCCAGCAGCCCGGGGACTAGCGGGAGTGTTATCCCCTACGAGCAGTACTTC. Translating gives CASSPGTSGSVIPYEQYF.

The J gene is TRBJ2-3, the V gene TRBV7-9; 11 bases match TRBD2. The CDR3 totals 16 residues. The ends lost 5 bases at V and 2 bases at J; junction bases unmatched: 6. CDR1 and CDR2 from the germline V gene are SEHNR and FQNEAQ (reference sequence). CDR3 sequence (DNA): TGTGCCAGCAGCCCAGTAGCGGGGGGGCCCACAGATACGCAGTATTTT. Translated: CASSPVAGGPTDTQYF.

With regard to this clone: The sample carries other DNA sequences with the same CDR3. This chain uses TRBV7-9 with TRBJ1-3; D not resolved. Per the germline V gene, CDR1 is SEHNR and CDR2 is FQNEAQ (reference sequence). Trimming pared 1 base from V and 3 bases from J, leaving 7 bases between. CDR3 size: 14 residues. CDR3 amino acids: CASSLGGGGNTIYF. For the CDR3, the DNA is TGTGCCAGCAGCTTAGGAGGAGGTGGAAACACCATATATTTT.

In its sample, this clone was seen a few times. The J gene is TRBJ2-3, the V gene TRBV5-8; D not resolved. Trimming stripped 0 bases from V and 5 bases from J, with 4 bases between. CDR3 size: 12 residues. The germline gives CDR1 SGHTS, CDR2 YDEGEE. The CDR3 sequence is CASSLALDTQYF. The DNA for the CDR3 is TGTGCCAGCAGCTTGGCGTTAGATACGCAGTATTTT.

The chain combines TRBV28 with TRBJ2-1, with D possibly TRBD2 on 6 matching bases. The V end lost 6 bases, the J end lost 4 bases, and 22 bases lay between the germline ends. Germline V gene data show CDR1 as MDHEN and CDR2 as SYDVKM. CDR3 length: 17 amino acids. The DNA for the CDR3 is TGTGCCAGCAGCACGCCGGGAGCGCCCCGCCCATACAATGAGCAGTTCTTC. It specifies CASSTPGAPRPYNEQFF.

There are a few counts of this clone. This chain links TRBV6-1 with TRBJ2-7; TRBD1 agrees at 10 bases. The length of the CDR3 is 16 residues. Looked up from germline, CDR1 is MNHNS and CDR2 is SASEGT. After removal of 4 bases from V and 2 bases from J, the junction contained 8 bases not matched to a gene. In DNA, the CDR3 is TGTGCCAGCAGTGGGGGACAGGGGACCTTTCCCTACGAGCAGTACTTC. It codes for CASSGGQGTFPYEQYF.

This clone was counted only a few times. The V call is TRBV5-6, the J call TRBJ1-1; perhaps TRBD1 as D (5 bases). V was trimmed by 8 bases and J by 4 bases, leaving 15 bases between them. The CDR3 extends over 13 amino acids. The germline V gene has CDR1 SGHDT and CDR2 YYEEEE. CDR3 in amino acids: CARFPTGPTEAFF. The CDR3 coding sequence is TGTGCCAGATTTCCTACAGGTCCCACTGAAGCTTTCTTT. Variable domain in full (rest from reference TRBV5-6 and TRBJ1-1): DAGVTQSPTHLIKTRGQQVTLRCSPKSGHDTVSWYQQALGQGPQFIFQYYEEEERQRGNFPDRFSGHQFPNYSSELNVNALLLGDSALYLCARFPTGPTEAFFGQGTRLTVV.

This clone has more than one count but fewer than ten. The CDR3 loop is CASSQLTLSYEQYF. As DNA, the CDR3 is TGTGCCAGCAGCCAGTTGACACTCTCCTACGAGCAGTACTTC. The V call is TRBV14, the J call TRBJ2-7; D call uncertain. With 3 bases removed from V and 0 bases from J, the gap between germline ends came to 9 bases. The CDR3 length is 14 residues. CDR1 is SGHDN, CDR2 FVKESK, per germline.

The chain employs TRBV7-9 and TRBJ1-2; TRBD1 matches 8 bases. Germline lookup yields CDR1 SEHNR and CDR2 FQNEAQ (reference sequence). This CDR3 spans 15 amino acids. V trimming: 3 bases; J trimming: 5 bases; junction bases outside the gene matches: 8. The CDR3 region has the DNA TGTGCCAGCAGCTTGGGGCAGGGGGCGCAGTATGGCTACACCTTC. Its protein is CASSLGQGAQYGYTF.

In regard to this clone: Other nucleotide sequences from this sample produce the same CDR3. The chain joins TRBV7-3 to TRBJ2-5; D is perhaps TRBD1 (5 bases). V was cut by 3 bases and J by 5 bases, with 10 bases left in between. The CDR3 totals 13 residues. Germline assignment: CDR1 SGHTA and CDR2 FQGTGA. CDR3 loop: CASSFDRQETQYF. DNA for the CDR3: TGTGCCAGCAGCTTCGACAGACAGGAGACCCAGTACTTC.

This chain uses TRBV7-8 with TRBJ2-3; perhaps TRBD2 as D (6 bases). The V gene lost 2 bases and the J gene lost 0 bases, with 12 bases spanning the gap. There are 16 residues in the CDR3. Germline CDR1 SGHVS, CDR2 FQNEAQ. The CDR3 DNA sequence: TGTGCCAGCAGCTTATATGCGGGGTCTAGCACAGATACGCAGTATTTT. Its translation is CASSLYAGSSTDTQYF.

The chain is built from TRBV10-3 and TRBJ2-2, with TRBD2 as a possible D gene (5 bases). Trimming shortened V by 11 bases and J by 6 bases, and 19 bases separated the two germline ends. CDR1 is ENHRY and CDR2 is SYGVKD in the germline V gene. The CDR3 spans 14 residues. CDR3 coding DNA: TGTGCCGTCTGGGCGGCTAGCCGGGCCGGGGAGCTGTTTTTT. Its translation is CAVWAASRAGELFF.

The chain combines TRBV5-1 with TRBJ1-1; D uncertain. Germline V gene sequence: CDR1 SGHRS, CDR2 YFSETQ. V was pared by 4 bases and J by 7 bases, with 14 bases between. This CDR3 is built from 13 residues. The CDR3 DNA reads as TGCGCCAGCAGCCCGGTGACTCTGAGTGAAGCTTTCTTT. Translating it yields CASSPVTLSEAFF. Based on the CDR3 plus reference TRBV5-1 and TRBJ1-1, the full variable domain is KAGVTQTPRYLIKTRGQQVTLSCSPISGHRSVSWYQQTPGQGLQFLFEYFSETQRNKGNFPGRFSGRQFSNSRSEMNVSTLELGDSALYLCASSPVTLSEAFFGQGTRLTVV.

There are a few counts of this clone. The chain recombines TRBV9 with TRBJ2-3, with TRBD2 identical over 8 bases. V dropped 9 bases and J dropped 2; count of bases not matched to a gene: 11. This CDR3 is 15 amino acids long. In germline, CDR1 is SGDLS, CDR2 YYNGEE. CDR3 residues: CATGSGGATTDTQYF. The DNA for the CDR3 is TGTGCCACCGGTTCGGGGGGGGCTACCACAGATACGCAGTATTTT.

This clone was recorded many times. The chain links TRBV19 to TRBJ2-7, with TRBD2 as a possible D gene (5 bases). The CDR3 runs 13 residues. V was shortened by 3 bases and J by 1 base, with 7 bases between the two germline ends. The germline V gene encodes CDR1 LNHDA and CDR2 SQIVND (reference sequence). Here the CDR3 DNA reads TGTGCCAGTAGTATTGTAGCGTCCTACGAGCAGTACTTC. As protein: CASSIVASYEQYF.

This clone has only a few counts. The chain couples TRBV4-2 to TRBJ2-1; 8 bases map to TRBD2. This CDR3 region has 16 residues. V dropped 4 bases and J dropped 7; count of bases not matched to a gene: 12. Germline V gene data show CDR1 as LGHNA and CDR2 as YNFKEQ. Written as DNA, the CDR3 is TGTGCCAGCAGCCGCATTGAAGCGGGAGATGGAAATGAGCAGTTCTTC. Translation gives CASSRIEAGDGNEQFF.

This clone was seen only a few times. The chain joins TRBV5-4 to TRBJ1-2; 8 bases are a match to TRBD1. The CDR3 loop spans 13 amino acids. V lost 5 bases, J lost 6 bases, and 6 bases stayed unmatched. The germline V gene has CDR1 SGHNT and CDR2 YYREEE (reference sequence). In DNA, the CDR3 is TGTGCCAGCAGGAACCAGGGGGCGGATGGCTACACCTTC. Its protein is CASRNQGADGYTF.

The J gene is TRBJ2-7, the V gene TRBV4-3; TRBD2 matches 9 bases. The germline CDR1 and CDR2 sequences are LGHNA and YSLEER. The CDR3 runs 18 residues. V was pared by 0 bases and J by 2 bases, with 11 bases of the junction left unmatched. CDR3 amino acids: CASSQESVTSGRTYEQYF. The CDR3 DNA reads as TGCGCCAGCAGCCAAGAATCGGTGACTAGCGGTAGAACCTACGAGCAGTACTTC.

With regard to this clone: One end of the junction varies from germline; a read error may be responsible. The V and J genes are TRBV28 and TRBJ1-6; 8 nucleotides agree with TRBD1. From germline, CDR1 is MDHEN and CDR2 SYDVKM. This CDR3 comprises 11 residues. The DNA of the CDR3 is TGTGCCAGCAGTACAAGGGACAGGCCGGACTTT. Its protein is CASSTRDRPDF.

This chain's CDR3 is CASSFSGQPQHF. Here the CDR3 DNA reads TGTGCCAGCAGTTTTTCAGGTCAGCCCCAGCATTTT. The chain links TRBV28 to TRBJ1-5; unclear D gene. V was shortened by 3 bases and J by 6 bases, with 6 bases between the two germline ends. Germline CDR1 MDHEN, CDR2 SYDVKM. The CDR3 is made up of 12 amino acids. Supplemented by reference TRBV28 and TRBJ1-5, the full variable domain reads DVKVTQSSRYLVKRTGEKVFLECVQDMDHENMFWYRQDPGLGLRLIYFSYDVKMKEKGDIPEGYSVSREKKERFSLILESASTNQTSMYLCASSFSGQPQHFGDGTRLSIL.

This clone was seen more than once but under ten times. This chain connects TRBV29-1 to TRBJ2-3; 7 bases line up with TRBD2. With V trimmed by 6 bases and J by 5 bases, 11 bases remained unmatched. This CDR3 spans 14 amino acids. Germline CDR1 reads SQVTM; CDR2 reads ANQGSEA. This CDR3 reads CSVDSSGVGDTQYF. The CDR3 DNA reads TGCAGCGTCGATTCGAGCGGGGTGGGAGATACGCAGTATTTT.

The table lists this clone with a few counts. The gene calls are TRBV5-4 and TRBJ2-7; 7 nucleotides align to TRBD1. Germline V gives CDR1 SGHNT, CDR2 YYREEE (reference sequence). Germline trimming cut 4 bases from V and 4 bases from J; bases unmatched to any gene: 14. The CDR3 runs 16 residues. DNA of the CDR3: TGTGCCAGCAGCACAGGGACAAGGACAGGTTCATACGAGCAGTACTTC. Its protein is CASSTGTRTGSYEQYF.